What follows are 4 T cell receptor beta chains derived from one specimen sequenced in a study of T cells in Graves' hyperthyroidism and ophthalmopathy. TCR beta CDR3 regions were amplified from RNA transcripts. HTBI primers drove first-round RT-PCR of the TCR CDR3. One entry per CDR3 protein, called by TCRdb with MiXCR from the multiplex PCR reads. The sample has around 240,000 distinct CDR3 sequences, about 14% seen once. Sequencing was performed on blood. The receptors derive from a middle-aged woman with Graves' hyperthyroidism that later progressed to Graves' ophthalmopathy.

Ten or more counts support this clonotype. The V gene is TRBV12-5, the J gene TRBJ2-7; TRBD1 matches at 7 bases. V gave up 2 bases and J gave up 4 bases; unmatched junction bases: 17. The CDR3 covers 18 residues. Germline V gene sequence: CDR1 LGHNT, CDR2 FRNRAP. CDR3: CASGLPQQTGTVRYEQYF. The CDR3 nucleotides read TGTGCTAGTGGTTTGCCTCAACAAACCGGGACAGTGAGGTACGAGCAGTACTTC.

Ten or more counts support this clonotype. The chain carries TRBV13 and TRBJ2-1, with 7 bases lining up with TRBD2. V lost 2 bases, J lost 3 bases, and 7 bases stayed unmatched. Germline lookup yields CDR1 PRHDT and CDR2 FYEKMQ (reference sequence). CDR3 length: 16 amino acids. The CDR3 DNA reads TGTGCCAGCAGCTTAATGGGCGGGAGCCACTACAATGAGCAGTTCTTC. Protein product: CASSLMGGSHYNEQFF. The whole variable domain, remainder taken from reference TRBV13 and TRBJ2-1, is AAGVIQSPRHLIKEKRETATLKCYPIPRHDTVYWYQQGPGQDPQFLISFYEKMQSDKGSIPDRFSAQQFSDYHSELNMSSLELGDSALYFCASSLMGGSHYNEQFFGPGTRLTVL.

In its sample, this clonotype was seen many times. This chain uses TRBV7-2 with TRBJ2-3, with D tentatively TRBD1 (6 bases). CDR1 and CDR2 (germline): SGHTA, FQGNSA. This CDR3 has 16 amino acids. Trimming pared 0 bases from V and 2 bases from J, leaving 12 bases between. CDR3 nucleotides: TGTGCCAGCAGCTTAGCGGGGGCGGATTACACAGATACGCAGTATTTT. This gives the protein CASSLAGADYTDTQYF. The variable domain in full, completed from reference TRBV7-2 and TRBJ2-3, reads GAGVSQSPSNKVTEKGKDVELRCDPISGHTALYWYRQSLGQGLEFLIYFQGNSAPDKSGLPSDRFSAERTGGSVSTLTIQRTQQEDSAVYLCASSLAGADYTDTQYFGPGTRLTVL.

This clonotype was observed a handful of times. V gene TRBV10-1 combines with J gene TRBJ2-3, with D perhaps matching TRBD2 (6 bases). The length of the CDR3 is 14 residues. Deletions cut 10 bases from V and 1 base from J, with 15 bases between. Germline CDR1 is WNHNN and CDR2 is SYGVQD (reference sequence). The CDR3 bases are TGCGCCACCTCGTCGGGCGGGGGCACAGATACGCAGTATTTT. Translated, it gives CATSSGGGTDTQYF.